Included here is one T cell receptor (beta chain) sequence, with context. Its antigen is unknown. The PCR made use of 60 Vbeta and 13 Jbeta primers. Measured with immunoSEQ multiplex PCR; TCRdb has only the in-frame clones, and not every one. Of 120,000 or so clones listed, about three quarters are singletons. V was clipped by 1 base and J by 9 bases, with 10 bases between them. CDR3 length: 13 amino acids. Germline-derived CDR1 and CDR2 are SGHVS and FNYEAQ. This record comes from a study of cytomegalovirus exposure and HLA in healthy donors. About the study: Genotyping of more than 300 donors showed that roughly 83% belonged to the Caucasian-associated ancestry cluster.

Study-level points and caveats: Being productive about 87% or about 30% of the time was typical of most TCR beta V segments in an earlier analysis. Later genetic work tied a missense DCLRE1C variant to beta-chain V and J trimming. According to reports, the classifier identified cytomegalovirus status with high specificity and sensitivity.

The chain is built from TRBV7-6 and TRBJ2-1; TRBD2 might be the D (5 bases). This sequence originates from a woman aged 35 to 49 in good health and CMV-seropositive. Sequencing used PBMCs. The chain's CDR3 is CASSLVGKGEQFF. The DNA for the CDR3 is TGTGCCAGCAGCTTAGTCGGGAAGGGTGAGCAGTTCTTC. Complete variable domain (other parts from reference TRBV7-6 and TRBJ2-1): GAGVSQSPRYKVTKRGQDVALRCDPISGHVSLYWYRQALGQGPEFLTYFNYEAQQDKSGLPNDRFSAERPEGSISTLTIQRTEQRDSAMYRCASSLVGKGEQFFGPGTRLTVL.